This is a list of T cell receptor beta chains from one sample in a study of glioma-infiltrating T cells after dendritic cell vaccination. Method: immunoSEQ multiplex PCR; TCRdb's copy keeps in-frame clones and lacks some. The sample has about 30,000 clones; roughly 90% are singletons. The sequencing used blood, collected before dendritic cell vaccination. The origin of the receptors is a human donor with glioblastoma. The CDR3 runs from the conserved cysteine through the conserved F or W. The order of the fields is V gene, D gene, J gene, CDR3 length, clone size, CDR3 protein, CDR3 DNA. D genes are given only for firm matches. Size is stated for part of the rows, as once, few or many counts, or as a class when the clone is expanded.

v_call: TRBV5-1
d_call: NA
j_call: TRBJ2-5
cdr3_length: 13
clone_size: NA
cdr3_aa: CASSSEGRETQYF
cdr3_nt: TGCGCCAGCAGCTCGGAGGGGCGAGAGACCCAGTACTTC

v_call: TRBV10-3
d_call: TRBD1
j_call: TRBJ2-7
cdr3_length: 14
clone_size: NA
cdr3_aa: CAISESGGPYEQYF
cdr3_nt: TGTGCCATCAGTGAGTCAGGGGGCCCCTACGAGCAGTACTTC

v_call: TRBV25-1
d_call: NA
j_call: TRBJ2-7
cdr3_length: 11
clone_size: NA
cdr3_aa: CASSESYEQYF
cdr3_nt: TGTGCCAGCAGTGAAAGTTACGAGCAGTACTTC

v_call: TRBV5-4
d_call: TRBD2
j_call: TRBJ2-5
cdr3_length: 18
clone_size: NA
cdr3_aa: CASSQGVLRGGYQETQYF
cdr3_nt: TGTGCCAGCAGCCAGGGGGTTCTGCGGGGGGGGTACCAAGAGACCCAGTACTTC

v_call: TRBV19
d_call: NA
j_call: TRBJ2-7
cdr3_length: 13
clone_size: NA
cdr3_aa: CARGQQDTYEQYF
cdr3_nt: TGTGCCAGAGGGCAACAGGACACCTACGAGCAGTACTTC

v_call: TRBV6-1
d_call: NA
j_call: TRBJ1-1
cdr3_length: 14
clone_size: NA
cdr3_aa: CASSPGPGVTEAFF
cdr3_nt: TGTGCCAGCAGTCCGGGCCCGGGGGTCACTGAAGCTTTCTTT

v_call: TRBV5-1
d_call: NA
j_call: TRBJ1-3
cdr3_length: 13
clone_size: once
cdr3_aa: CASSVDSRNTIYF
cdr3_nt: TGCGCCAGCAGCGTGGACAGCAGAAACACCATATATTTT

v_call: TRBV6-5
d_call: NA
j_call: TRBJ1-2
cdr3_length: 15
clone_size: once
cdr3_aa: CASRRGGGEENGYTF
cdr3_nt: TGTGCCAGCAGGAGGGGAGGAGGGGAGGAGAATGGCTACACCTTC

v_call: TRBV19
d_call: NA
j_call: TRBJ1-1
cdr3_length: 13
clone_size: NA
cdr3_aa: CASSILTNTEAFF
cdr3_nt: TGTGCCAGTAGTATTCTCACAAACACTGAAGCTTTCTTT

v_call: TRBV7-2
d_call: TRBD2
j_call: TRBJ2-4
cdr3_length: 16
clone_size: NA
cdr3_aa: CASSSPGLAGKNIQYF
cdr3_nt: TGTGCCAGCAGCTCGCCGGGACTAGCGGGCAAAAACATTCAGTACTTC

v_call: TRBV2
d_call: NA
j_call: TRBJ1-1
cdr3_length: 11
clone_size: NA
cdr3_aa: CASSEQRGAFF
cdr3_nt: TGTGCCAGCAGTGAGCAGCGAGGTGCTTTCTTT

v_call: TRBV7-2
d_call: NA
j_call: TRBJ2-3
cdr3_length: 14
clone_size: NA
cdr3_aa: CASSLGWRTDTQYF
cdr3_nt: TGTGCCAGCAGCTTGGGCTGGCGCACAGATACGCAGTATTTT

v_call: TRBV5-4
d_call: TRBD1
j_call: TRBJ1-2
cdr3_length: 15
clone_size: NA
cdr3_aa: CASSLGGGSGYGYTF
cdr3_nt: TGTGCCAGCAGCTTGGGAGGGGGCTCCGGCTATGGCTACACCTTC

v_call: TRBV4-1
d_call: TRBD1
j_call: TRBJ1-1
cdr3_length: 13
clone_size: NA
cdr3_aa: CASSQQGAREAFF
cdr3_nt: TGCGCCAGCAGCCAGCAGGGGGCGCGGGAAGCTTTCTTT

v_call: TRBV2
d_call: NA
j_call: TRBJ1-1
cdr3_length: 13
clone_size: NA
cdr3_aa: CASSLDINTEAFF
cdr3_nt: TGTGCCAGCAGTTTGGACATTAACACTGAAGCTTTCTTT

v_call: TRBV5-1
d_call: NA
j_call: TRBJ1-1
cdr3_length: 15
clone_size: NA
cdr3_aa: CASSLVTKGIAEAFF
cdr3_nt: TGCGCCAGCAGCTTGGTAACCAAGGGGATTGCTGAAGCTTTCTTT

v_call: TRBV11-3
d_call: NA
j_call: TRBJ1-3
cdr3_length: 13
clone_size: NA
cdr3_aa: CASSLSAGNTIYF
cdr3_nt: TGTGCCAGCAGCTTATCTGCGGGAAACACCATATATTTT

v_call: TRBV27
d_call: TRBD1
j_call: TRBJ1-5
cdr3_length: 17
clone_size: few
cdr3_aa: CASSLSGDRGANQPQHF
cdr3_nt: TGTGCCAGCAGTCTCTCGGGGGACAGGGGTGCTAATCAGCCCCAGCATTTT

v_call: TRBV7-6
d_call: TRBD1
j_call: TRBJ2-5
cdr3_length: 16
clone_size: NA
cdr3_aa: CASSPRTGRSAETQYF
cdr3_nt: TGTGCCAGCAGCCCGCGGACAGGGAGATCCGCAGAGACCCAGTACTTC

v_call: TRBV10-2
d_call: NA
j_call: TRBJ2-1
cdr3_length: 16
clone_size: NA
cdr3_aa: CASRYAGASSYNEQFF
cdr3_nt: TGCGCCAGCCGATATGCAGGGGCCTCCTCCTACAATGAGCAGTTCTTC

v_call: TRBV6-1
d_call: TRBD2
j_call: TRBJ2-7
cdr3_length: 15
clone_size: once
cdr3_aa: CASSTSGGATYEQYF
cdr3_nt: TGTGCCAGCAGTACTAGCGGGGGGGCGACCTACGAGCAGTACTTC

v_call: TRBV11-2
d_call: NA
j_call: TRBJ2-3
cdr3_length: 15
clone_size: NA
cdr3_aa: CASSPNGGVSDTQYF
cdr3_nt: TGTGCCAGCAGCCCGAACGGGGGAGTTTCAGATACGCAGTATTTT

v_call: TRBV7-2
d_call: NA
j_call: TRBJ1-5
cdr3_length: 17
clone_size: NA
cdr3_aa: CASSSRIRTDSNQPQHF
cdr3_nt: TGTGCCAGCAGCTCACGCATCCGGACAGATAGCAATCAGCCCCAGCATTTT

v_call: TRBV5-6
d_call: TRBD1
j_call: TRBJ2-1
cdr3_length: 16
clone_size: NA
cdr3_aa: CASSLLAGQGHNEQFF
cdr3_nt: TGTGCCAGCAGCTTGTTGGCGGGACAGGGGCACAATGAGCAGTTCTTC